This TCR beta chain emerged from a study of T cells after yellow fever vaccination. As for the study in general: Some fractions had low cell numbers, and these were prepared with SMART-Seq v4 Ultra Low Input. Findings and caveats of the study: Though weaker, the secondary response peaked faster, on day 5 versus 15. Contaminating bulk clonotypes could be abundant in FACS-sorted repertoires. Subsequent booster samples again held most clones from primary vaccination (around 96% CD4, roughly 91% CD8).

V was pared by 2 bases and J by 1 base, with 16 bases of the junction left unmatched. The CDR3 length is 21 residues. In germline, CDR1 is LGHDT, CDR2 YNNKEL (reference sequence). This clonotype has a handful of counts. What it binds is unknown. TCRdb passed the 5' RACE reads through MiXCR, listing each CDR3 protein once. This sample yields 600,000 to 750,000 distinct CDR3 sequences, of which approximately 13% are seen a single time; about 15% belongs to the top ten. The receptor was derived from a man aged 25-45 years who received the YFV17D yellow fever vaccine. The sequencing used PBMCs, collected on the day of the yellow fever booster vaccination. This chain uses TRBV3-1 with TRBJ2-2; the match to TRBD1 covers 10 bases. The CDR3 loop reads CASSQRLGTGDKIRNTGELFF. CDR3 nucleotide sequence: TGTGCCAGCAGCCAAAGATTGGGGACAGGGGATAAAATCCGGAACACCGGGGAGCTGTTTTTT.